This entry features one TCR beta chain sequence. Its antigen remains unidentified. The data were obtained in a study of response to subunit inactivated influenza vaccine. Study-wide results and caveats: Seasonal influenza vaccination, on each occasion, was suggested by the authors to recruit few new T cells.

TCRdb itself ran the RT-PCR reads through MiXCR, one entry per CDR3 protein. The data show about 580,000 distinct CDR3 sequences, 14% seen once. The CDR3 consists of 17 residues. Trimming took off 0 bases at V and 2 bases at J, with 17 bases between the two ends. The chain recombines TRBV23-1 with TRBJ2-7; tentatively, D is TRBD1 or TRBD2 (5 bases each). TRBV23-1 is designated an ORF whose function remains uncertain. This clonotype was obtained from a man aged 50 to 59 who received an inactivated influenza vaccine. The specimen was PBMCs from blood, collected approximately 13 days after vaccination. This CDR3 is CASSQSSPPGATYEQYF. CDR3 DNA sequence: TGCGCCAGCAGTCAATCGTCCCCTCCCGGGGCCACCTACGAGCAGTACTTC.